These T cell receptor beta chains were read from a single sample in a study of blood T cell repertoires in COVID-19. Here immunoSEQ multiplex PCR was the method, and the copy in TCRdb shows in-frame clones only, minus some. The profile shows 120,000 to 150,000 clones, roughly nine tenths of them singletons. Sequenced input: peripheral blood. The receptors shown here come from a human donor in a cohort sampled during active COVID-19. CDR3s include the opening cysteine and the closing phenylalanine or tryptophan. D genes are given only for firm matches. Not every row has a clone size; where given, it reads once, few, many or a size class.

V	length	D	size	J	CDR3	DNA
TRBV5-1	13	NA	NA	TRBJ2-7	CASSLGLNYEQYF	TGCGCCAGCAGCTTGGGGCTTAACTACGAGCAGTACTTC
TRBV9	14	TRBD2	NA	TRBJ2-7	CASSVTLAGYEQYF	TGTGCCAGCAGCGTAACGCTAGCGGGATACGAGCAGTACTTC
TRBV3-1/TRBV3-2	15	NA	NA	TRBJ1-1	CASSHAAARKAEAFF	TGTGCCAGCAGCCATGCTGCGGCCCGCAAGGCGGAAGCTTTCTTT
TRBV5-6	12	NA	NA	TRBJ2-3	CASSLSTDTQYF	TGTGCCAGCAGCCTTAGCACAGATACGCAGTATTTT
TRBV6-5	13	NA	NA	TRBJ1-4	CASRAGKDEKLFF	TGTGCCAGCCGGGCAGGGAAGGACGAAAAACTGTTTTTT
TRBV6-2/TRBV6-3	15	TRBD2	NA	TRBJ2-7	CASSQGLAGDYEQYF	TGTGCCAGCAGCCAGGGACTAGCGGGGGACTACGAGCAGTACTTC
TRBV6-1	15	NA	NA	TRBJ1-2	CASSEASGSPYGYTF	TGTGCCAGCAGTGAAGCGAGCGGGAGCCCCTATGGCTACACCTTC
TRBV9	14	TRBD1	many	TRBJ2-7	CASSAGDRSYEQYF	TGTGCCAGCAGCGCAGGGGACAGATCCTACGAGCAGTACTTC
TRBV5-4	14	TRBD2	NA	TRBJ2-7	CASSLGSGRYEQYF	TGTGCCAGCAGCTTGGGTAGCGGGAGGTACGAGCAGTACTTC
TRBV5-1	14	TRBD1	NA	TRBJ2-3	CASSTEQGGYTQYF	TGCGCCAGCAGCACGGAACAGGGGGGTTATACGCAGTATTTT
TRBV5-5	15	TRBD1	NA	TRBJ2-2	CASSSDRGRTGELFF	TGTGCCAGCAGCTCGGACAGGGGAAGAACCGGGGAGCTGTTTTTT
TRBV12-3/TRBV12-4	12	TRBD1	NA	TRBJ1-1	CASSLGTGGAFF	TGTGCCAGCAGTCTAGGGACAGGGGGGGCTTTCTTT
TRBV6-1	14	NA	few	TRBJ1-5	CASSELRRGQPQHF	TGTGCCAGCAGTGAACTTCGGAGAGGTCAGCCCCAGCATTTT
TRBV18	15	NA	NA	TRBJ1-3	CASSPWTVSGNTIYF	TGTGCCAGCTCGCCTTGGACAGTCTCTGGAAACACCATATATTTT
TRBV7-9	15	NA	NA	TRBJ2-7	CASSSSGDLSYEQYF	TGTGCCAGCAGCTCCTCCGGGGACTTAAGCTACGAGCAGTACTTC
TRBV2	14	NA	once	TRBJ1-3	CASRAGEAGNTIYF	TGTGCCAGCAGGGCCGGAGAGGCTGGAAACACCATATATTTT
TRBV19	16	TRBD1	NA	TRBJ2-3	CASSTSGTGESDTQYF	TGTGCCAGTAGTACGTCCGGGACAGGGGAATCAGATACGCAGTATTTT
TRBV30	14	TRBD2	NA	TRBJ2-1	CAFDLGGGYNEQFF	TGTGCCTTCGATTTGGGGGGGGGCTACAATGAGCAGTTCTTC
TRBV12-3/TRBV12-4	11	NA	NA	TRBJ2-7	CASSLHGGKYF	TGTGCCAGCAGTCTCCACGGAGGAAAGTACTTC
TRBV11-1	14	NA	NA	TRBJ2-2	CASSFLTSTGELFF	TGTGCCAGCAGCTTCCTTACAAGTACCGGGGAGCTGTTTTTT